The 27 T cell receptor gamma chains given below trace back to one sample, sequenced in a study of intestinal T cells in coeliac disease (dated by TCRdb to 2020 to 2022). Library preparation employed multiplex PCR. Sequenced on an Ion Torrent PGM. TRG repertoires were amplified from 200 ng of biopsy DNA with the LymphoTrack kit, in which Illumina adapters are carried by the primers. TCRdb processed the public reads again with the CATT caller, after which rows with matching DNA were combined. Recorded for this sample are approximately 700 gamma-chain clones; under 60% of them occurred a single time. Around a quarter of the sample belongs to the ten largest clones. For each case, genomic DNA was isolated from ten 5-um FFPE scrolls with the QIAamp DNA FFPE tissue kit. The sequenced sample consisted of a duodenal biopsy. Source of these receptors: a human donor who served as a control with a normal duodenal biopsy, not a healthy volunteer.

The chain combines TRGV3 with TRGJ1 or TRGJ2. The junction had 6 bases not matched to a gene; V was cut back by 1 base and J by 3 bases. Per germline, CDR1 VTNTFY and CDR2 YDVSTARD (reference sequence). This CDR3 is 14 amino acids long. The CDR3 loop reads CATWDSFLYYKKLF. The CDR3 DNA reads as TGTGCCACCTGGGACAGTTTCCTTTATTATAAGAAACTCTTT.

The V gene is TRGV4, the J gene TRGJP1. This CDR3 is built from 17 residues. Unmatched junction bases numbered 18, after V lost 4 bases and J lost 7 bases. Germline V gives CDR1 EGSTGY, CDR2 YDSYTSSV. CDR3 sequence: CATWDGPSWGFGWFKIF. The CDR3 region has the DNA TGTGCCACCTGGGACGGCCCTTCCTGGGGCTTTGGTTGGTTCAAGATATTT.

The chain couples TRGV5 to TRGJ1 or TRGJ2. Per the germline V gene, CDR1 is VINAFY and CDR2 is YDVSNSKD. V shed 3 bases and J 13 bases; nucleotides not matched to a gene: 15. The CDR3 covers 13 residues. Written as DNA, the CDR3 is TGTGCCACCTGGGACTCGCCCCCTTTAAGAAAACTCTTT. Translated: CATWDSPPLRKLF.

The genes are TRGV8 and TRGJP2. The CDR3 covers 18 residues. V was clipped by 2 bases and J by 10 bases; unmatched bases: 22. CDR1 and CDR2 from the germline V gene are VENAVY and YDSYNSRV. CDR3: CATWDMRYPLVVVWIKTF. CDR3 nucleotide sequence: TGTGCCACCTGGGATATGAGGTATCCCTTAGTAGTGGTTTGGATCAAGACGTTT.

This clone is hyperexpanded (1% or more) by share. The chain couples TRGV2 to TRGJP1. Germline V gives CDR1 EGSNGY, CDR2 YDSYNSKV. This CDR3 spans 14 amino acids. Unmatched junction bases numbered 1, after V lost 0 bases and J lost 3 bases. This CDR3 reads CATWDGPTGWFKIF. The CDR3 DNA sequence: TGTGCCACCTGGGACGGGCCCACTGGTTGGTTCAAGATATTT.

This clone was seen more than once but under ten times. The chain recombines TRGV9 with TRGJ1 or TRGJ2. After removal of 0 bases from V and 10 bases from J, the junction contained 9 bases not matched to a gene. Germline assignment: CDR1 GITISATS and CDR2 ISYDGTV (reference sequence). The CDR3 contains 13 residues. CDR3 DNA: TGTGCCTTGTGGGAGGTGCATGTTATAAAGAAACTCTTT. This sequence encodes CALWEVHVIKKLF.

The V and J genes are TRGV4 and TRGJ1 or TRGJ2. The CDR3 is 10 residues long. V was clipped by 3 bases and J by 12 bases; unmatched bases: 5. The germline CDR1 and CDR2 sequences are EGSTGY and YDSYTSSV. The CDR3 protein is CATWDTGKLF. The DNA for the CDR3 is TGTGCCACCTGGGATACCGGGAAACTCTTT.

This clone is deemed hyperexpanded. The chain uses TRGV10 and TRGJP1. TRGV10 has ORF status, its function being uncertain. The J segment lost 3 bases and the V segment lost 8 bases, leaving 7 bases of the junction unmatched. The CDR3 loop spans 14 amino acids. The CDR3 DNA sequence: TGTGCTGCGTGGAAACCCGCCACTGGTTGGTTCAAGATATTT. Its protein product is CAAWKPATGWFKIF.

The sample holds a few counts of this clone. V is TRGV8 and J is TRGJ1 or TRGJ2. This CDR3 is 15 amino acids long. The ends lost 3 bases at V and 0 bases at J; junction bases unmatched: 8. The V gene's germline CDR1 is VENAVY and CDR2 YDSYNSRV. CDR3 coding DNA: TGTGCCACCTGGGATCCTGAACAGAATTATTATAAGAAACTCTTT. This encodes CATWDPEQNYYKKLF.

The chain carries TRGV9 and TRGJP1. From germline, CDR1 is GITISATS and CDR2 ISYDGTV (reference sequence). With 5 bases clipped from V and 2 bases from J, the junction kept 11 bases outside the gene matches. This CDR3 has 16 amino acids. The CDR3 sequence: CALWGSPVTTGWFKIF. CDR3 in DNA: TGTGCCTTGTGGGGGTCTCCGGTGACCACTGGTTGGTTCAAGATATTT.

This clone occurred a few times. A much larger clone is a single base away; this may be a read error. Other DNA variants within this sample encode the same CDR3. This chain links TRGV8 with TRGJ1 or TRGJ2. Germline CDR1 is VENAVY and CDR2 is YDSYNSRV. The CDR3 spans 16 residues. V dropped 3 bases and J dropped 3; count of bases not matched to a gene: 14. In nucleotides, the CDR3 is TGTGCCACCTGGGATTACATTCAGAAAACTTATTATAAGAAACTCTTT. Its translation: CATWDYIQKTYYKKLF.

The chain employs TRGV4 and TRGJP1. The CDR3 has 16 amino acids. The V gene end was trimmed by 9 bases and the J gene end by 17 bases; junction bases not matched to a gene: 30. Germline CDR1 and CDR2: EGSTGY and YDSYTSSV. Here the CDR3 DNA reads TGTGCCACCGTGGGACGGGGCGAGGGGGGGACGGGTTCGAAGATATTT. Translation gives CATVGRGEGGTGSKIF.

A note on this clone: The junction departs from the called germline gene at one end, perhaps through a read error. This sequence joins TRGV9 and TRGJP1. The CDR3 is 15 amino acids. CDR1 is GITISATS and CDR2 is ISYDGTV in the germline V gene (reference sequence). In DNA, the CDR3 is TGTGCCTTGCGGGAGGTTACAACCACTGGTTGGTTCAAGATATTT. It yields the protein CALREVTTTGWFKIF.

The rearrangement links TRGV4 to TRGJP1. Trimming at V came to 0 bases and at J to 7 bases, leaving 14 bases not matched to a gene. CDR1 and CDR2 from the germline V gene are EGSTGY and YDSYTSSV. The CDR3 totals 17 residues. CDR3 DNA: TGTGCCACCTGGGATGGGCCTTATATACCACTTGGTTGGTTCAAGATATTT. Translation: CATWDGPYIPLGWFKIF.

V gene TRGV4 combines with J gene TRGJP1. Germline V gene lookup returns CDR1 EGSTGY and CDR2 YDSYTSSV. After removal of 9 bases from V and 17 bases from J, the junction contained 30 bases not matched to a gene. CDR3 length: 16 amino acids. The CDR3 coding sequence is TGTGCCACCGTGGGACGGGGCGAGGGGGGGACGGTTCGGAAGATATTT. Its protein product is CATVGRGEGGTVRKIF.

This chain connects TRGV4 to TRGJP1. This CDR3 is 14 amino acids long. The germline V gene encodes CDR1 EGSTGY and CDR2 YDSYTSSV. V lost 10 bases, J lost 5 bases, and 13 bases stayed unmatched. The chain's CDR3 is CATGTGLTGWFKIF. In DNA, the CDR3 is TGTGCCACTGGGACGGGTCTTACTGGTTGGTTCAAGATATTT.

V and J are TRGV10 and TRGJ1 or TRGJ2. TRGV10 is noted as an ORF with a role that remains uncertain. The CDR3 contains 17 residues. The trim removed 8 bases at V and 9 bases at J, leaving 26 bases unmatched. CDR3 loop: CAAWEPSRKRFIIKKLF. CDR3 coding DNA: TGTGCTGCGTGGGAGCCTTCCCGAAAAAGATTTATTATTAAGAAACTCTTT.

Comments on this clone: The TCRdb record carries a much larger clone's protein, which differs from this DNA's translation at residue 7; a read error is the likely cause, and the protein listed here is the DNA translation. The chain links TRGV4 to TRGJP1. After removal of 4 bases from V and 9 bases from J, the junction contained 11 bases not matched to a gene. This CDR3 region has 14 residues. Germline V CDR1 and CDR2: EGSTGY, YDSYTSSV. This CDR3 reads CATWDVLIRWFKIF. The DNA for the CDR3 is TGTGCCACCTGGGACGTACTCATTCGTTGGTTCAAGATATTT.

The chain joins TRGV4 to TRGJP1. J gave up 17 bases and V 4 bases, and 13 bases lay outside the gene matches. Germline values: CDR1 EGSTGY, CDR2 YDSYTSSV. This CDR3 has 12 residues. CDR3 region: CATWDGPSVKIF. As DNA, the CDR3 is TGTGCCACCTGGGACGGTCCGTCGGTTAAGATATTT.

This clone is labeled as hyperexpanded. Because the CDR3's place on the DNA is in doubt, the DNA is left out and the CDR3 is given as listed by TCRdb. This chain's CDR3 is CTTVPAGTKKLF. J is TRGJ1 or TRGJ2 and V is TRGV11. TRGV11 is assigned to the ORF class and has an uncertain function. The CDR3 has 12 amino acids, counting both end residues.

The chain combines TRGV9 with TRGJ1 or TRGJ2. V was pared by 4 bases and J by 11 bases, with 8 bases of the junction left unmatched. The germline V gene encodes CDR1 GITISATS and CDR2 ISYDGTV (reference sequence). This CDR3 region has 11 residues. The CDR3 DNA is TGTGCCTTGTGGGAAGGAGTACAGAAACTCTTT. Protein sequence: CALWEGVQKLF.

This clone was counted only a few times. The amino acid sequence in TCRdb belongs to a much larger clone and departs from this DNA's translation at residue 10, likely a sequencing read error; the sequence shown is translated from the DNA. J is TRGJP1 and V is TRGV10. TRGV10 is noted as an ORF with a role that remains uncertain. CDR3 length equals 14 residues. The CDR3 spells CAAWKPATGRFKIF. In nucleotides, the CDR3 is TGTGCTGCGTGGAAACCCGCCACTGGTCGGTTCAAGATATTT.

This clone rates as large (0.1 to 1%). The chain couples TRGV5 to TRGJ1 or TRGJ2. The CDR3 spans 13 residues. Trimming took 3 bases from V and 4 from J; bases not matched to a gene: 6. CDR1 is VINAFY, CDR2 YDVSNSKD, per germline. CDR3 coding DNA: TGTGCCACCTGGGACCGAAAATATTATAAGAAACTCTTT. Protein product: CATWDRKYYKKLF.

The rearrangement joins TRGV4 to TRGJP1. J was trimmed by 6 bases and V by 4 bases; bases with no gene match: 8. CDR1 and CDR2 from the germline V gene are EGSTGY and YDSYTSSV. CDR3 size: 14 residues. The CDR3 here is CATWDWAAGWFKIF. CDR3 nucleotides: TGTGCCACCTGGGACTGGGCCGCTGGTTGGTTCAAGATATTT.

By sample share, this clone is large. This chain uses TRGV9 with TRGJ1 or TRGJ2. This CDR3 comprises 13 residues. With V trimmed by 3 bases and J by 2 bases, 4 bases remained unmatched. Germline loops: CDR1 GITISATS, CDR2 ISYDGTV (reference sequence). The CDR3 is CALWEIHYYKKLF. The CDR3 bases are TGTGCCTTGTGGGAGATTCATTATTATAAGAAACTCTTT.

This chain joins TRGV2 and TRGJP1. CDR3 length equals 12 residues. J lost 9 bases, V lost 9 bases, and 10 bases had no gene match. Germline CDR1 reads EGSNGY; CDR2 reads YDSYNSKV. CDR3: CATGTDRWFKIF. In DNA form, the CDR3 reads TGTGCCACCGGGACGGACCGTTGGTTCAAGATATTT.

This clone was observed once. The rearrangement uses TRGV2 and TRGJP2. CDR1 and CDR2 from the germline V gene are EGSNGY and YDSYNSKV. The CDR3 totals 16 residues. V gave up 3 bases and J gave up 4 bases; unmatched junction bases: 11. CDR3 sequence: CATWDRIIVSDWIKTF. In DNA form, the CDR3 reads TGTGCCACCTGGGACCGAATTATAGTTAGTGATTGGATCAAGACGTTT.